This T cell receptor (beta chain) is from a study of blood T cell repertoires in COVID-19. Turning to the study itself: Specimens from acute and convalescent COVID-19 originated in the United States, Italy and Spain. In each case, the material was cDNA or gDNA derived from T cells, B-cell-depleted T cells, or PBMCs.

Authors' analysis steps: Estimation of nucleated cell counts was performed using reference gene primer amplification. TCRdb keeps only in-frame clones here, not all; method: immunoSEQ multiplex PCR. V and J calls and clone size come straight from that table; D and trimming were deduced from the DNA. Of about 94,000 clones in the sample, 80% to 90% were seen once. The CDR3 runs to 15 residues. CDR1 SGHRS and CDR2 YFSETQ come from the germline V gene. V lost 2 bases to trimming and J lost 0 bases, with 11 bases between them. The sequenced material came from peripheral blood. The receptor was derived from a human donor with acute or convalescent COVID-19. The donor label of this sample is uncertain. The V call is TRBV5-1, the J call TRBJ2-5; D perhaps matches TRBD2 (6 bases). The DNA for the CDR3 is TGCGCCAGCAGCTTAGTGTGGGACTACCAAGAGACCCAGTACTTC. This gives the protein CASSLVWDYQETQYF.